A few counts support the clone carrying this TCR beta chain. The CDR3 sequence is 16 residues long. The V gene's germline CDR1 is LGHNA and CDR2 YSLEER. With V trimmed by 4 bases and J by 4 bases, 9 bases remained unmatched. Then a second PCR, running roughly 7 to 11 cycles, was carried out with a sample-barcoded 5' primer and a J-beta primer mix. MiXCR, run by TCRdb on the 5' RACE reads, gives a single entry per CDR3 protein. The sample has some 760,000 distinct CDR3 sequences, approximately 25% seen once. The data were taken from a study of blood T cells in healthy people across ages. The same data also contributed to another study, on T cells of mothers and their children.

Sequenced material: blood. The chain couples TRBV4-3 to TRBJ2-1, with TRBD2 matching over 8 bases. The source of this sequence is a boy aged 5-17 years in good health. This chain's CDR3 is CASSPSRGGAYNEQFF. The CDR3, as DNA: TGCGCCAGCAGCCCGTCCCGGGGGGGCGCGTACAATGAGCAGTTCTTC.